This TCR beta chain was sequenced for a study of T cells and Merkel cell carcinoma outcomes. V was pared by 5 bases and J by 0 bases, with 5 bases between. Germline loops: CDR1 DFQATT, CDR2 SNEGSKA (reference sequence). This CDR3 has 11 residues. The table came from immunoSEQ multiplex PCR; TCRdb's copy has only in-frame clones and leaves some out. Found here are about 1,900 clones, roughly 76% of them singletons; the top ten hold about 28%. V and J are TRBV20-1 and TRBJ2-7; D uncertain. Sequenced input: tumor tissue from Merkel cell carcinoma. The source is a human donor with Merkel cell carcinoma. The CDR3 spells CSAVTSYEQYF. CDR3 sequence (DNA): TGCAGTGCTGTAACCTCCTACGAGCAGTACTTC.